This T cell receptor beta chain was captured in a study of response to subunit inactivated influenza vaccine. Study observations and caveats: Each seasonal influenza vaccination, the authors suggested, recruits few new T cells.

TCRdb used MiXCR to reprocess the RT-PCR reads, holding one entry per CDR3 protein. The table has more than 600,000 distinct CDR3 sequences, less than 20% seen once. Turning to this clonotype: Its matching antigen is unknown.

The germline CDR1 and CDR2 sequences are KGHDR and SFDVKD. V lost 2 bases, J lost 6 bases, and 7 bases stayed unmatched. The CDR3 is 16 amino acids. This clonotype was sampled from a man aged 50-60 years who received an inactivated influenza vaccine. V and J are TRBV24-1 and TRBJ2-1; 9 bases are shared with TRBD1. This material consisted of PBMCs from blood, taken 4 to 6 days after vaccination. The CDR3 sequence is CATSDYFGQGLNEQFF. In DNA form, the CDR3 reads TGTGCCACCAGTGATTACTTCGGACAGGGGCTCAATGAGCAGTTCTTC.